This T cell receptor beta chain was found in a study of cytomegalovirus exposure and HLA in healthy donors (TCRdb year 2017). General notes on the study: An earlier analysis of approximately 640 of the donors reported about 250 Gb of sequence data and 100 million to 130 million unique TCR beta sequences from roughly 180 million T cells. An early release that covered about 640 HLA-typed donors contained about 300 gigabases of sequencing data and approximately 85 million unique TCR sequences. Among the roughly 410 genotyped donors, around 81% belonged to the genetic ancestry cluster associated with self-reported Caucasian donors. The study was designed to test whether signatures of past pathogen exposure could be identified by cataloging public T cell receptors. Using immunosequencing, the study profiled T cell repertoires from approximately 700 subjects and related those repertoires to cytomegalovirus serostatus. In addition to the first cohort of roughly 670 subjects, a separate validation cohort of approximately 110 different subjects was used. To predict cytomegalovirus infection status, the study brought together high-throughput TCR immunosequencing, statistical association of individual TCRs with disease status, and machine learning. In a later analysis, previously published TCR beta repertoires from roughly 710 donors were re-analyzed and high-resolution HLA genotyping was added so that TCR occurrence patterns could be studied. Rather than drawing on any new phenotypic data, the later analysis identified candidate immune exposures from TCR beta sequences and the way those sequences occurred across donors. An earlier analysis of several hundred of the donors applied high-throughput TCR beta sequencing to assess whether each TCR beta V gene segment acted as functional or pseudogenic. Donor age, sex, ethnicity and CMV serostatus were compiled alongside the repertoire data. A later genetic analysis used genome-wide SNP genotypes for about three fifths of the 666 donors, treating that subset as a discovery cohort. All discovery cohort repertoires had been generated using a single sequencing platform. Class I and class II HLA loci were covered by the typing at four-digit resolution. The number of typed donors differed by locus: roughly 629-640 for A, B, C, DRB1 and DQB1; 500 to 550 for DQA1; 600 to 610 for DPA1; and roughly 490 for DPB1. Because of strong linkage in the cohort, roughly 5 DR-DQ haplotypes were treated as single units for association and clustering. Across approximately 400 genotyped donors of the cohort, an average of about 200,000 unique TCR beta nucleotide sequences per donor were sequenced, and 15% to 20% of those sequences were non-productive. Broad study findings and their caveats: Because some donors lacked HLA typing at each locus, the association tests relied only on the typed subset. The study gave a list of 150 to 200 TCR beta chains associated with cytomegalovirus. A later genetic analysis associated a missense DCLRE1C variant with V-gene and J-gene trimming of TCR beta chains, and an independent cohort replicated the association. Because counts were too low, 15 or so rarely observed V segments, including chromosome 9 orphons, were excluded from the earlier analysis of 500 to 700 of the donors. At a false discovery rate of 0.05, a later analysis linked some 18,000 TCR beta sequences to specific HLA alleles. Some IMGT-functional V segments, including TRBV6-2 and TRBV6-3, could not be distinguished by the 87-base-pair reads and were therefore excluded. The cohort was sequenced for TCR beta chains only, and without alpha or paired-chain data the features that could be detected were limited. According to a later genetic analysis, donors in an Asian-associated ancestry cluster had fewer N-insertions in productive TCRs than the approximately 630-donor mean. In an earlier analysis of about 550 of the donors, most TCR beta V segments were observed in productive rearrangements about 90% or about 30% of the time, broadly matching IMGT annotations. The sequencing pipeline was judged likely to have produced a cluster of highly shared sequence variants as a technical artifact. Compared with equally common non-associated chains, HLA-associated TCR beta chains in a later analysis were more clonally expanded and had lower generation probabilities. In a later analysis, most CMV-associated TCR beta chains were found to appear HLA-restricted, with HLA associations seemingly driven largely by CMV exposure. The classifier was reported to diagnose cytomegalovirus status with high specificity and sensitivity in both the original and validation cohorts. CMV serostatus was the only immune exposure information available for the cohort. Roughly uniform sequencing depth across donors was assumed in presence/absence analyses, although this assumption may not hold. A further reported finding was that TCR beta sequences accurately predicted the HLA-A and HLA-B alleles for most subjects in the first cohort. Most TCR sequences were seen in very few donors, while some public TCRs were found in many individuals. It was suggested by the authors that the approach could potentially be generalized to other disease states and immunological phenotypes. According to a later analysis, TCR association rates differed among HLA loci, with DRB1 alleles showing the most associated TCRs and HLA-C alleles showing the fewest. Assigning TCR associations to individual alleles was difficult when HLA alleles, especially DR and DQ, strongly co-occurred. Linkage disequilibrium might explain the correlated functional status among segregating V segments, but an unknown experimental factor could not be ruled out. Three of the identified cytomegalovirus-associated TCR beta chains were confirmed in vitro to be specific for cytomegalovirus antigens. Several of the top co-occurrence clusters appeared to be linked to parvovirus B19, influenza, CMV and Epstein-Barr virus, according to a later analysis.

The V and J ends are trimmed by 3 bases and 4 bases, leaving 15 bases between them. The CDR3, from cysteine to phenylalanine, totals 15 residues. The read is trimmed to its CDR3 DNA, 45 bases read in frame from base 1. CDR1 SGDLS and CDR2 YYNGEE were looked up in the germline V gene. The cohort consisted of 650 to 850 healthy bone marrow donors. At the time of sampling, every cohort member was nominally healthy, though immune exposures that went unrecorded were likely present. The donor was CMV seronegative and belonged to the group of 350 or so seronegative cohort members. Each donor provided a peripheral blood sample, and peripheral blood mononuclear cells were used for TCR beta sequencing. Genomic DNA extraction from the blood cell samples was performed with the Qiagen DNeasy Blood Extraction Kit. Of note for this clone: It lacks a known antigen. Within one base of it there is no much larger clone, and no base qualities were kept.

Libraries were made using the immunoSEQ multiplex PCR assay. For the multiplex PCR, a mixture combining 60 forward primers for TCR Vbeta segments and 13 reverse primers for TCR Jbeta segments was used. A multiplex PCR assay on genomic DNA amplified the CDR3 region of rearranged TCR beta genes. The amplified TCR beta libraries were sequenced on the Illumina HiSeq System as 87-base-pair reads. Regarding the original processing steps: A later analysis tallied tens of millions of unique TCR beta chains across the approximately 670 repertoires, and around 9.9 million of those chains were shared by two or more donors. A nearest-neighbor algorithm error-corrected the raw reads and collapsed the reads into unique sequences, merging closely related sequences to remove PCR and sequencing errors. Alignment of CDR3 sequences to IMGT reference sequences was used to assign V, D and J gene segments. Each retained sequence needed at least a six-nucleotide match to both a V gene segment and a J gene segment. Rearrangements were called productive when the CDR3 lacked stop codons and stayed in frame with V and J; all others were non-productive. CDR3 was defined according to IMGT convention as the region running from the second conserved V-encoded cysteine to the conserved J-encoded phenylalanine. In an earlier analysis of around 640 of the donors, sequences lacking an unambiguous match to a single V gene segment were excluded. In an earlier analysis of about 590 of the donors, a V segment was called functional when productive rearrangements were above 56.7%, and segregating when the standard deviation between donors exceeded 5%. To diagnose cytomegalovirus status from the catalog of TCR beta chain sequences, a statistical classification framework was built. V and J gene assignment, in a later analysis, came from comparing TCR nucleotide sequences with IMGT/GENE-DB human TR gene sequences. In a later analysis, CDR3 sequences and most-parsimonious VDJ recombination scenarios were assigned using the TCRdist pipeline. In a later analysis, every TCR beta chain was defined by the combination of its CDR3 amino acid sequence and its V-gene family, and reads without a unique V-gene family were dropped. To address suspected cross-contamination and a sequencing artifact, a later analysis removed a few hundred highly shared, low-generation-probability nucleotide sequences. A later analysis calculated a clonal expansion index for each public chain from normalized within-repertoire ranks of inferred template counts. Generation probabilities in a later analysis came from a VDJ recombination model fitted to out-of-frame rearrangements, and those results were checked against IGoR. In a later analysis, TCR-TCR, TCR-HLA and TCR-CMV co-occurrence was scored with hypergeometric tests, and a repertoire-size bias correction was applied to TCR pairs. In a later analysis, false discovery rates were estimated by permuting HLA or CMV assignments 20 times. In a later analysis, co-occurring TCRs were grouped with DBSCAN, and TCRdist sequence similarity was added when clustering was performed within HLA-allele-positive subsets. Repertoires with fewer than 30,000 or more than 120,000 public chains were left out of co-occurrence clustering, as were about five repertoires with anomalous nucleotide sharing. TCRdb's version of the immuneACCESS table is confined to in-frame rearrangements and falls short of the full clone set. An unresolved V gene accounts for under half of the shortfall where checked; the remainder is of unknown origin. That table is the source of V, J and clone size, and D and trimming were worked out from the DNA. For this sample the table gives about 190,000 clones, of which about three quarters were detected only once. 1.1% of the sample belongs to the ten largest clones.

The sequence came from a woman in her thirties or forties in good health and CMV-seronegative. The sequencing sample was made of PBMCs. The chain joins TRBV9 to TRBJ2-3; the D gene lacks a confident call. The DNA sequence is TGTGCCAGCAGCGCGAGGCAGTTGGAGTCAGATACGCAGTATTTT. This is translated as CASSARQLESDTQYF.